Included here is one T cell receptor beta chain sequence, with context. What antigen it recognizes has not been identified. No base-level quality is on record; no much larger clone is a single base apart. This entry belongs to a study of vaccination effects on CD4 cells after COVID-19 (dated by TCRdb to between 2020 and 2023). A note on the overall study: To identify antigen-specific CD4+ T cell clonotypes by their expansion, the ViraFEST assay first stimulated PBMC with viral peptide pools and then applied TCR sequencing. Across the study, the median time from the second dose to post-vaccine sampling was 72 days (range 14 to 241). Under 2.5 million PBMC per well were cultured with approximately 10 ug/ml peptides in IMDM containing roughly 5% human AB serum, approximately 10 IU/ml IL-2 and gentamicin. The study compared SARS-CoV-2 spike-specific CD4+ TCR repertoires before and after mRNA vaccination in COVID-19 convalescent patients and infection-naive vaccine recipients. A total of approximately 9 COVID-19 convalescent patients and a handful of SARS-CoV-2-naive healthy vaccine recipients were included in the full study. Cultures from other donors in the study were sequenced using the Oncomine TCR Beta short-read assay on an Illumina iSeq 100. The investigation overall reported the following: Among healthy vaccine recipients, nearly all vaccine-induced clones were SARS-CoV-2 mono-reactive, and just 1 of 255 was cross-reactive with common cold coronaviruses. Only a small number of convalescent patients were included, and no early post-infection timepoints were available, which limited the study. Marked clonal contraction was observed in both infection-induced and vaccine-induced clones at late post-vaccination timepoints, consistent with waning T cell responses.

After about 10 days of culture, CD4+ T cells were isolated with the EasySep CD4+ T cell isolation kit. Each participant got two doses of an mRNA SARS-CoV-2 vaccine, either BNT162b2 or mRNA-1273. The absence of prior SARS-CoV-2 infection in healthy vaccine recipients was confirmed by negative nucleocapsid antibodies before and after vaccination. On days 3 and 7, half of the culture medium was replaced with fresh IL-2-containing medium. Each peptide stimulation condition was cultured in triplicate wells unless otherwise noted. Using Ficoll-Paque Plus gradient centrifugation, PBMC were separated from whole blood and then either used fresh or cryopreserved at -140C. The QIAamp micro DNA kit was used to extract genomic DNA from the cultured CD4+ T cells. Receptor amplification or capture employed the immunoSEQ multiplex PCR assay. DNA from the CD4+ T cells that had been cultured and isolated underwent TCR beta CDR3 sequencing. The paper's data handling went like this. Non-productive TCR sequences were removed and reads were trimmed to the CDR3 region, keeping CDR3s of at least 7 amino acids. The MANAFEST web app was used to pick out antigen-specific clonotypes by comparing their expansion in peptide wells with that in reference cultures. Positive clones required FDR<0.05 expansion versus reference and all other wells, odds ratio above 5, and frequency above 0.1% in two replicate wells. A clonotype was called cross-reactive if it was significantly expanded both in SARS-CoV-2 spike wells and in at least one common cold coronavirus spike condition. Levenshtein distance calculated with the stringdist R package was used to assess CDR3 similarity, and unrooted trees were constructed with ape in R 3.6.1. The immuneACCESS repertoire file appears here via TCRdb, limited to in-frame rearrangements. These files lack a portion of the clones; in checked studies, under half of the deficit traces to unresolved V genes, and the cause of the others is not known. The V and J calls and clone size come from that table; D and trimming were worked out from the DNA. In this sample the table shows approximately 74,000 clones, less than 75% of which occur a single time. The ten largest clones add up to roughly 2.3% of the sample.

The TCR originated in a human donor who received a COVID-19 vaccine. Sequences were derived from CD4+ T cells from PBMCs cultured without peptide, sampled after COVID-19 vaccination.

The CDR3 protein is CASSPDGGWGYTF. The DNA sequence is TGTGCCAGCTCACCTGATGGGGGCTGGGGCTACACCTTC. Recombination joined TRBV18 with TRBJ1-2; the best D guess is TRBD1, with 6 bases matching. From cysteine to phenylalanine, the CDR3 is 13 amino acids long. Only the CDR3 region is kept as DNA, spanning 39 bases read in frame from base 1. Per the germline V gene, KGHSH is the CDR1 and LQKENI is the CDR2. The junction shows trimming of 3 bases on V and 8 bases on J, plus 13 bases between the germline ends.